This record concerns one T cell receptor (beta chain) sequence. Sequencing was performed with immunoSEQ multiplex PCR; in TCRdb, only in-frame clones are kept and a portion is missing. Among around 2,000,000 clones listed, 85% to 95% were seen once. V shed 2 bases, J shed 5 bases, and the junction held 22 bases outside the gene matches. Germline lookup yields CDR1 KGHSH and CDR2 LQKENI. This CDR3 contains 20 residues. This record belongs to a study of shared clonotypes between healthy human individuals. Naive CD8 cells lacked CD45RO and underwent positive selection for CCR7, leaving out terminally differentiated effector memory CD45RA+ cells.

The receptor comes from a man younger than 35 in good health. V usage is TRBV18 and J usage is TRBJ2-5; 8 bases match TRBD2. Sequencing used naive CD8+ T cells sorted from blood. CDR3 coding DNA: TGTGCCAGCTCACCATCCCTAGCGGGCCCCCTTCCGCAATCTGCGGAGACCCAGTACTTC. Protein sequence: CASSPSLAGPLPQSAETQYF. Supplemented by reference TRBV18 and TRBJ2-5, the full variable domain reads NAGVMQNPRHLVRRRGQEARLRCSPMKGHSHVYWYRQLPEEGLKFMVYLQKENIIDESGMPKERFSAEFPKEGPSILRIQQVVRGDSAAYFCASSPSLAGPLPQSAETQYFGPGTRLLVL.